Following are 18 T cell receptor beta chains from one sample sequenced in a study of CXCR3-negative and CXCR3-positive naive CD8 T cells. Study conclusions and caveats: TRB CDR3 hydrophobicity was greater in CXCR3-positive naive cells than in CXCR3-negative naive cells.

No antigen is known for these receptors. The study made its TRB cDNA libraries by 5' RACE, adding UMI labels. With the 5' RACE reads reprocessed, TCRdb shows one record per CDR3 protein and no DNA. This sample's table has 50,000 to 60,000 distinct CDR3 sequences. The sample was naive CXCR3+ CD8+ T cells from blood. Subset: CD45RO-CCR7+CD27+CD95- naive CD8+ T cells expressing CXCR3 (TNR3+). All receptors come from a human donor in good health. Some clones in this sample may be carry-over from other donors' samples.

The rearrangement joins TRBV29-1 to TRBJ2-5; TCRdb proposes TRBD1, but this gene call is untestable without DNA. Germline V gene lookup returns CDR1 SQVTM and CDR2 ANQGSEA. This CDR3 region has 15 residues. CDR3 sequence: CSVVQSGDFQETQYF.

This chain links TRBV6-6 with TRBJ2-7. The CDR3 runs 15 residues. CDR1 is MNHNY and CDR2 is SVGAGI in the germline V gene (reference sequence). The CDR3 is CASGYSATSSYEQYF.

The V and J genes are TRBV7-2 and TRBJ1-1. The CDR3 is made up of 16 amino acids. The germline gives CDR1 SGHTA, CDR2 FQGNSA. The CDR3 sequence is CASSSGPGFMNTEAFF.

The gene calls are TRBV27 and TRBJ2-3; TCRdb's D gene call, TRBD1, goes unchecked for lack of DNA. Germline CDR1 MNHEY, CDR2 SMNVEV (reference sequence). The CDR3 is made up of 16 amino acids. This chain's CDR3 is CASSPRYTEITDTQYF.

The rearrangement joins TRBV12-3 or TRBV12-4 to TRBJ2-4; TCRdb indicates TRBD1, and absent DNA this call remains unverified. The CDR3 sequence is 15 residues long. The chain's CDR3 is CASSFPGDPKNIQYF.

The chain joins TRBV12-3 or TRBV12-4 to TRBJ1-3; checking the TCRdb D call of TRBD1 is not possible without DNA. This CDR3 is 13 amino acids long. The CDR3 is CASRTGLGNTIYF.

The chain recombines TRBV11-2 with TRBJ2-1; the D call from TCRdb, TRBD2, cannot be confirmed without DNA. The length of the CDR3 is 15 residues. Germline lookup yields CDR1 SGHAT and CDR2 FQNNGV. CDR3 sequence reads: CASSLPSHPYNEQFF. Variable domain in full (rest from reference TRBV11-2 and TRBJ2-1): EAGVAQSPRYKIIEKRQSVAFWCNPISGHATLYWYQQILGQGPKLLIQFQNNGVVDDSQLPKDRFSAERLKGVDSTLKIQPAKLEDSAVYLCASSLPSHPYNEQFFGPGTRLTVL.

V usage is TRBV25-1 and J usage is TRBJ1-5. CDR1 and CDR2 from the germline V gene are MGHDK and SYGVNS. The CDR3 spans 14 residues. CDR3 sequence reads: CASSESVHDQPQHF.

CDR3 region: CASMTDTYNEKLFF. This chain joins TRBV4-2 and TRBJ1-4; the D gene TCRdb calls, TRBD1, cannot be checked with no DNA. This CDR3 is built from 14 residues. Germline V gene data show CDR1 as LGHNA and CDR2 as YNFKEQ.

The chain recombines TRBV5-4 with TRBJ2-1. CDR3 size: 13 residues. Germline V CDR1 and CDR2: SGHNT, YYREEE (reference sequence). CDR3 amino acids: CASSGLSYNEQFF. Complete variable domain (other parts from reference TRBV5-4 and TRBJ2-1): ETGVTQSPTHLIKTRGQQVTLRCSSQSGHNTVSWYQQALGQGPQFIFQYYREEENGRGNFPPRFSGLQFPNYSSELNVNALELDDSALYLCASSGLSYNEQFFGPGTRLTVL.

The chain's CDR3 is CASSLARPGHRRGYEQYF. The chain joins TRBV7-8 to TRBJ2-7; TCRdb's D call, TRBD1, is unchecked because there is no DNA. CDR3 length: 18 amino acids. CDR1 is SGHVS, CDR2 FQNEAQ, per germline.

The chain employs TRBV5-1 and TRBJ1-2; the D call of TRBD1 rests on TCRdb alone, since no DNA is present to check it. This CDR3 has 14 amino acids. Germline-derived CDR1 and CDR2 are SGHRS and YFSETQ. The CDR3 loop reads CASSLRWGDYGYTF. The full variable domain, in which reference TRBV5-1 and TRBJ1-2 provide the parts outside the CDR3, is KAGVTQTPRYLIKTRGQQVTLSCSPISGHRSVSWYQQTPGQGLQFLFEYFSETQRNKGNFPGRFSGRQFSNSRSEMNVSTLELGDSALYLCASSLRWGDYGYTFGSGTRLTVV.

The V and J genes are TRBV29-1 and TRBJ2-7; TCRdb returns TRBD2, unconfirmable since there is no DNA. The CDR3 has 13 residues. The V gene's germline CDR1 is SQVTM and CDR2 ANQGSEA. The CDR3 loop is CSARGRGSYEQYF.

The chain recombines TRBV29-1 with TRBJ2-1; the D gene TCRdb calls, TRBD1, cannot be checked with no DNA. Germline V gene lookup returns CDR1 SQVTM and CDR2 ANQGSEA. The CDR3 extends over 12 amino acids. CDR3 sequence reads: CSVDQGANEQFF.

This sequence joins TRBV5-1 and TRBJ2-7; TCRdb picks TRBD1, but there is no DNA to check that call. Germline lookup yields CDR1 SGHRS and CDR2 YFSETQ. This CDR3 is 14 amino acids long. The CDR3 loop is CASSLRDQTYEQYF.

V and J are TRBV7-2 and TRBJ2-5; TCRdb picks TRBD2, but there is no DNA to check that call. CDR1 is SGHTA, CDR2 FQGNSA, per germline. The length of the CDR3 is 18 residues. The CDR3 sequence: CASSPRFKRDQYQETQYF.

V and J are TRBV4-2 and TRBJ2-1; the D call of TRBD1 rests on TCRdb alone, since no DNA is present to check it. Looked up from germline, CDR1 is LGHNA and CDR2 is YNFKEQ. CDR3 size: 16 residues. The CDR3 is CASSQATRDHGYEQFF.

CDR3: CAISGTSGRSYNEQFF. The chain joins TRBV10-3 to TRBJ2-1; TCRdb designates TRBD2, a call that cannot be tested without DNA. This CDR3 has 16 amino acids. Germline V gene lookup returns CDR1 ENHRY and CDR2 SYGVKD.